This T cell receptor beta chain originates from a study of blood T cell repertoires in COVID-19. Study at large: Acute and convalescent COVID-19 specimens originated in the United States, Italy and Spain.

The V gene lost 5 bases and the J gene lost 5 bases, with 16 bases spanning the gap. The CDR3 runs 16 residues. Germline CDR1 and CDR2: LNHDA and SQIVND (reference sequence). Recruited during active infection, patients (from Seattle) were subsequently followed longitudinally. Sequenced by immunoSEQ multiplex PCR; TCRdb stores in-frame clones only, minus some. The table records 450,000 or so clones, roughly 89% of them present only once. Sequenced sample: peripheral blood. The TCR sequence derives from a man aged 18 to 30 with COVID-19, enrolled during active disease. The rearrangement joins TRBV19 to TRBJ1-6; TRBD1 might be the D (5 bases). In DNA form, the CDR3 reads TGTGCCAGTAGTCTCCCCGGGGGGGTAAATAATTCACCCCTCCACTTT. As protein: CASSLPGGVNNSPLHF.